The 27 T cell receptor beta chains reported below all come from one sample, sequenced in a study of response to subunit inactivated influenza vaccine. TCRdb reprocessed the RT-PCR reads via MiXCR and lists one record per CDR3 protein. Here the sample spans around 520,000 distinct CDR3 sequences, about 25% being singletons. This material consisted of CD4+ T cells sorted from PBMCs, taken 4 to 6 days after vaccination. These receptors were taken from a man aged 45 to 65 who received an inactivated influenza vaccine.

This clonotype was found a few times. The chain couples TRBV6-2 or TRBV6-3 to TRBJ2-1; D is perhaps TRBD2 (6 bases). Trimming shortened V by 5 bases and J by 3 bases, and 11 bases separated the two germline ends. The germline V gene encodes CDR1 MNHEY and CDR2 SVGEGT. This CDR3 comprises 14 residues. Here the CDR3 DNA reads TGTGCCAGCAGTCCCGGGAGTCTCTACAATGAGCAGTTCTTC. Translated: CASSPGSLYNEQFF.

The J gene is TRBJ2-5, the V gene TRBV3-1; D remains ambiguous. Germline V gene lookup returns CDR1 LGHDT and CDR2 YNNKEL (reference sequence). The CDR3 has 15 amino acids. V lost 0 bases and J 10 bases, leaving 18 bases between the germline ends. This chain's CDR3 is CASSQESGLVVRQYF. The CDR3 DNA reads TGTGCCAGCAGCCAAGAAAGTGGTCTGGTGGTGCGCCAGTACTTC.

The V and J genes are TRBV4-3 and TRBJ2-5; D possibly uses TRBD1 or TRBD2 (6 bases each). CDR1 is LGHNA, CDR2 YSLEER, per germline. This CDR3 comprises 15 residues. Trimming left V 0 bases short and J 5 bases short, with 13 bases between. CDR3 sequence: CASSQDLGAGETQYF. The CDR3 nucleotides read TGCGCCAGCAGCCAAGATCTGGGGGCGGGGGAGACCCAGTACTTC.

The chain has TRBV4-2 and TRBJ2-5, with 8 bases identical to TRBD2. The V and J ends lost 0 bases and 4 bases, in that order; junction bases with no gene match: 13. The CDR3 is made up of 18 amino acids. Germline-derived CDR1 and CDR2 are LGHNA and YNFKEQ. CDR3 bases: TGTGCCAGCAGCCAAGACTGGGTAAGAGCGGGAGTTGGAGAGACCCAGTACTTC. This sequence encodes CASSQDWVRAGVGETQYF.

The V gene is TRBV7-9, the J gene TRBJ1-3, with a weak D call TRBD1 (5 bases). Germline V gene sequence: CDR1 SEHNR, CDR2 FQNEAQ (reference sequence). Trimming left V 1 base short and J 7 bases short, with 5 bases between. The CDR3 extends over 12 amino acids. The CDR3 reads CASSLEGNTIYF. In DNA form, the CDR3 reads TGTGCCAGCAGCTTAGAGGGGAACACCATATATTTT. The variable domain in full, with the rest retrieved from reference TRBV7-9 and TRBJ1-3, is DTGVSQNPRHKITKRGQNVTFRCDPISEHNRLYWYRQTLGQGPEFLTYFQNEAQLEKSRLLSDRFSAERPKGSFSTLEIQRTEQGDSAMYLCASSLEGNTIYFGEGSWLTVV.

This rearrangement joins TRBV6-2 or TRBV6-3 to TRBJ2-7; 8 bases align to TRBD1. The CDR3 is made up of 16 amino acids. Looked up from germline, CDR1 is MNHEY and CDR2 is SVGEGT. With V trimmed by 2 bases and J by 2 bases, 8 bases remained unmatched. The CDR3, as DNA: TGTGCCAGCAGTTACGCCCGGGCACAGGGGGCCTACGAGCAGTACTTC. Protein product: CASSYARAQGAYEQYF.

This clonotype was detected only a few times. This chain connects TRBV12-3 or TRBV12-4 to TRBJ2-1; the D is unclear. The CDR3 runs 15 residues. The V end was cut by 3 bases, the J end by 5 bases, with 14 bases between. The DNA of the CDR3 is TGTGCCAGCAGTTTCGCTGGGCAGATTCACAATGAGCAGTTCTTC. Translation gives CASSFAGQIHNEQFF.

The V gene is TRBV5-1, the J gene TRBJ2-7; either TRBD1 or TRBD2 may supply D (5 bases each). Germline CDR1 reads SGHRS; CDR2 reads YFSETQ. Trimming stripped 0 bases from V and 2 bases from J, with 12 bases between. There are 15 residues in the CDR3. CDR3 loop: CASSLGGTRTYEQYF. For the CDR3, the DNA is TGCGCCAGCAGCTTGGGGGGGACCCGAACCTACGAGCAGTACTTC.

This clonotype was found a few times. The rearrangement links TRBV15 to TRBJ2-7; D possibly corresponds to TRBD2 (6 bases). The V end was cut by 0 bases, the J end by 2 bases, with 14 bases between. Germline V gene sequence: CDR1 LNHNV, CDR2 YYDKDF (reference sequence). The CDR3 is made up of 16 amino acids. The CDR3 DNA is TGTGCCACCAGCAGAGACCGTAGGGAGGAGACCTACGAGCAGTACTTC. Translation gives CATSRDRREETYEQYF.

This clonotype has a single count. The rearrangement uses TRBV5-5 and TRBJ2-7; 14 bases line up with TRBD2. This CDR3 has 16 amino acids. CDR1 is SGHKS, CDR2 YYEKEE, per germline (reference sequence). Unmatched junction bases numbered 10, after V lost 4 bases and J lost 7 bases. The CDR3 DNA reads TGTGCCAGCAGCCCACTAGGGACTAGCGGGGGTAAGGAGCAGTACTTC. Amino acid sequence: CASSPLGTSGGKEQYF.

CDR3 in DNA: TGCGCCAGCAGCCGTACTAGCGGGGGGCACGAGCAGTACTTC. It specifies CASSRTSGGHEQYF. The rearrangement links TRBV5-1 to TRBJ2-7, with 12 bases identical to TRBD2. The germline V gene has CDR1 SGHRS and CDR2 YFSETQ. The CDR3 is 14 amino acids. With 4 bases clipped from V and 5 bases from J, the junction kept 4 bases outside the gene matches.

The rearrangement links TRBV5-1 to TRBJ2-3, with TRBD1 matching over 9 bases. This CDR3 region has 17 residues. With V trimmed by 4 bases and J by 2 bases, 11 bases remained unmatched. Germline V gene lookup returns CDR1 SGHRS and CDR2 YFSETQ. The CDR3 coding sequence is TGCGCCAGCAGCAAGCGCACCGGGACAGGGTTCACAGATACGCAGTATTTT. Amino acids: CASSKRTGTGFTDTQYF.

This clonotype has a handful of counts. This sequence joins TRBV18 and TRBJ2-1, with D perhaps matching TRBD2 (6 bases). Germline CDR1 KGHSH, CDR2 LQKENI. Trimming shortened V by 3 bases and J by 6 bases, and 15 bases separated the two germline ends. CDR3 size: 15 residues. DNA of the CDR3: TGTGCCAGCTCACCCGCTGTGGGGGGTGGCAATGAGCAGTTCTTC. Its protein product is CASSPAVGGGNEQFF.

The rearrangement uses TRBV20-1 and TRBJ2-5; 9 bases are shared with TRBD2. Germline V gene lookup returns CDR1 DFQATT and CDR2 SNEGSKA (reference sequence). The CDR3 runs 17 residues. The ends lost 1 base at V and 2 bases at J; junction bases unmatched: 11. This CDR3 is CSARGQERLAAQETQYF. The CDR3 DNA is TGCAGTGCTAGAGGACAGGAAAGACTAGCGGCGCAAGAGACCCAGTACTTC.

The chain carries TRBV6-5 and TRBJ2-5; 12 bases line up with TRBD2. The CDR3 sequence is 15 residues long. Germline CDR1 is MNHEY and CDR2 is SVGAGI. Unmatched junction bases numbered 3, after V lost 2 bases and J lost 5 bases. CDR3 protein: CASSYTSGRLETQYF. The CDR3 bases are TGTGCCAGCAGTTACACTAGCGGGAGGTTGGAGACCCAGTACTTC.

The chain recombines TRBV6-1 with TRBJ2-7; TRBD2 matches at 7 bases. In germline, CDR1 is MNHNS, CDR2 SASEGT. CDR3 length equals 15 residues. Trimming took 0 bases from V and 3 from J; bases not matched to a gene: 5. CDR3 amino acids: CASSEAMGGVYEQYF. The CDR3, as DNA: TGTGCCAGCAGTGAAGCCATGGGAGGGGTCTACGAGCAGTACTTC.

The chain has TRBV24-1 and TRBJ2-3, with D maybe TRBD2 (6 bases). Germline CDR1 reads KGHDR; CDR2 reads SFDVKD. V lost 3 bases and J lost 7, with 19 bases in between. The CDR3 consists of 16 residues. The DNA of the CDR3 is TGTGCCACCAGTGATCGACTAGGGACGGTGGGTCATACGCAGTATTTT. Translating it yields CATSDRLGTVGHTQYF.

V usage is TRBV2 and J usage is TRBJ1-2; TRBD1 agrees at 8 bases. The CDR3 spans 12 residues. V lost 6 bases and J lost 8; bases outside the gene matches: 5. Germline V gene data show CDR1 as SNHLY and CDR2 as FYNNEI. CDR3 protein: CASREDRDGYTF. CDR3 nucleotide sequence: TGTGCCAGCAGGGAGGACAGGGACGGCTACACCTTC. Looking up the rest from reference TRBV2 and TRBJ1-2 gives the full variable domain: EPEVTQTPSHQVTQMGQEVILRCVPISNHLYFYWYRQILGQKVEFLVSFYNNEISEKSEIFDDQFSVERPDGSNFTLKIRSTKLEDSAMYFCASREDRDGYTFGSGTRLTVV.

This clonotype was seen only a few times. The gene calls are TRBV5-1 and TRBJ2-3; D might be TRBD2 (6 bases). The CDR3 is made up of 15 amino acids. V was clipped by 5 bases and J by 5 bases, with 18 bases between them. Germline V gives CDR1 SGHRS, CDR2 YFSETQ. CDR3 in amino acids: CASSRAGTARDTQYF. In DNA form, the CDR3 reads TGCGCCAGCAGTCGGGCGGGGACCGCCAGAGATACGCAGTATTTT.

There are many counts of this clonotype. J is TRBJ2-7 and V is TRBV5-1, with D unresolved. The V gene's germline CDR1 is SGHRS and CDR2 YFSETQ. V was cut by 0 bases and J by 1 base, with 5 bases left in between. The CDR3 loop spans 13 amino acids. The CDR3 DNA follows: TGCGCCAGCAGCTTGGGGGCGTCCTACGAGCAGTACTTC. Translation: CASSLGASYEQYF.

The chain has TRBV7-3 and TRBJ1-1; D gene uncertain. The V gene lost 5 bases and the J gene lost 3 bases, with 10 bases spanning the gap. Germline CDR1 and CDR2: SGHTA and FQGTGA. This CDR3 has 13 residues. CDR3: CASSPESDTEAFF. Written as DNA, the CDR3 is TGTGCCAGCAGCCCCGAGTCCGACACTGAAGCTTTCTTT.

This clonotype was detected a few times. The chain couples TRBV5-1 to TRBJ2-7, with a tentative D call TRBD2 (5 bases). The CDR3 length is 15 residues. V shed 0 bases and J shed 4 bases, with 14 bases lying between them. The germline gives CDR1 SGHRS, CDR2 YFSETQ. As DNA, the CDR3 is TGCGCCAGCAGCTTGGAGTCTAGCCGTCTGTACGAGCAGTACTTC. Its translation: CASSLESSRLYEQYF.

CDR3 bases: TGCAGTGTCTTAGGGGAGCTGGGGGAGACCCAGTACTTC. Translation: CSVLGELGETQYF. V and J are TRBV20-1 and TRBJ2-5; the D call may be TRBD1 or TRBD2 (5 bases each). The CDR3 spans 13 residues. Per the germline V gene, CDR1 is DFQATT and CDR2 is SNEGSKA (reference sequence). V lost 7 bases and J lost 5, with 17 bases in between.

V usage is TRBV4-2 and J usage is TRBJ2-1, with 12 bases fitting TRBD2. Germline CDR1 is LGHNA and CDR2 is YNFKEQ. V trimming: 0 bases; J trimming: 2 bases; junction bases outside the gene matches: 8. The CDR3 has 19 amino acids. CDR3: CASSQDKASGREAYNEQFF. CDR3 DNA: TGTGCCAGCAGCCAAGATAAGGCTAGCGGGAGGGAGGCCTACAATGAGCAGTTCTTC.

The chain uses TRBV2 and TRBJ2-1; 12 nucleotides align to TRBD2. After removal of 11 bases from V and 7 bases from J, the junction contained 21 bases not matched to a gene. The CDR3 consists of 18 residues. In germline, CDR1 is SNHLY, CDR2 FYNNEI. This CDR3 is CARWATSGSPKGHNEQFF. CDR3 sequence (DNA): TGTGCCCGCTGGGCGACTAGCGGGAGCCCTAAGGGGCATAATGAGCAGTTCTTC.

Remarks on this clonotype: One end of the junction fails to match germline, which may point to a read error. This chain joins TRBV18 and TRBJ2-4; D possibly corresponds to TRBD1 (6 bases). The germline gives CDR1 KGHSH, CDR2 LQKENI. The CDR3 sequence is 17 residues long. The CDR3 spells CASSPPAGQLAKNIQHF. The CDR3 region has the DNA TGTGCCAGCTCACCACCGGCTGGACAGCTAGCCAAAAACATTCAGCACTTC.

V is TRBV20-1 and J is TRBJ1-5, with 8 bases identical to TRBD1. The junction had 0 bases not matched to a gene; V was cut back by 1 base and J by 7 bases. CDR3 length: 12 residues. CDR1 is DFQATT and CDR2 is SNEGSKA in the germline V gene (reference sequence). This CDR3 reads CSARGTGQPQHF. CDR3 in DNA: TGCAGTGCTAGAGGGACAGGGCAGCCCCAGCATTTT.